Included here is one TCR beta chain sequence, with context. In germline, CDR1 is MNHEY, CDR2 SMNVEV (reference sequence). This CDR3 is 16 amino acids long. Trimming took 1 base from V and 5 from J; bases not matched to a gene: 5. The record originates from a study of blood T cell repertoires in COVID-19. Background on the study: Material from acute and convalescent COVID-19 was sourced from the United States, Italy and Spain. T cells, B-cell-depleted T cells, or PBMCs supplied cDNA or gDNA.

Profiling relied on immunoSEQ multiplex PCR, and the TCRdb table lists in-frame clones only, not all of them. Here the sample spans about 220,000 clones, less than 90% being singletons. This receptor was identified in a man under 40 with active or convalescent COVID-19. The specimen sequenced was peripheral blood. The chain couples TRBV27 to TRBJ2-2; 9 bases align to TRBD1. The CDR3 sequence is CASSLYGTGFTGELFF. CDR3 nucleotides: TGTGCCAGCAGTTTATATGGGACAGGGTTTACCGGGGAGCTGTTTTTT.